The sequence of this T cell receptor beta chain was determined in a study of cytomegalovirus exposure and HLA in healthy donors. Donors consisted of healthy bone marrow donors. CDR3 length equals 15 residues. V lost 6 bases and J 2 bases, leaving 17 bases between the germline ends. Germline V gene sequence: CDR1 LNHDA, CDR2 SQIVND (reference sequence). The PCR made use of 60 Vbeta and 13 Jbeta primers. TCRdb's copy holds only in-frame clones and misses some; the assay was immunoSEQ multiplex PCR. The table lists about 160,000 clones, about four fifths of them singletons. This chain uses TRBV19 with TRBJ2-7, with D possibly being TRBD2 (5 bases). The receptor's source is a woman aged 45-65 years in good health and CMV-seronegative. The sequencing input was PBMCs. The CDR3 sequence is CASSANPGNTYEQYF. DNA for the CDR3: TGTGCCAGTAGCGCAAACCCGGGGAATACCTACGAGCAGTACTTC.